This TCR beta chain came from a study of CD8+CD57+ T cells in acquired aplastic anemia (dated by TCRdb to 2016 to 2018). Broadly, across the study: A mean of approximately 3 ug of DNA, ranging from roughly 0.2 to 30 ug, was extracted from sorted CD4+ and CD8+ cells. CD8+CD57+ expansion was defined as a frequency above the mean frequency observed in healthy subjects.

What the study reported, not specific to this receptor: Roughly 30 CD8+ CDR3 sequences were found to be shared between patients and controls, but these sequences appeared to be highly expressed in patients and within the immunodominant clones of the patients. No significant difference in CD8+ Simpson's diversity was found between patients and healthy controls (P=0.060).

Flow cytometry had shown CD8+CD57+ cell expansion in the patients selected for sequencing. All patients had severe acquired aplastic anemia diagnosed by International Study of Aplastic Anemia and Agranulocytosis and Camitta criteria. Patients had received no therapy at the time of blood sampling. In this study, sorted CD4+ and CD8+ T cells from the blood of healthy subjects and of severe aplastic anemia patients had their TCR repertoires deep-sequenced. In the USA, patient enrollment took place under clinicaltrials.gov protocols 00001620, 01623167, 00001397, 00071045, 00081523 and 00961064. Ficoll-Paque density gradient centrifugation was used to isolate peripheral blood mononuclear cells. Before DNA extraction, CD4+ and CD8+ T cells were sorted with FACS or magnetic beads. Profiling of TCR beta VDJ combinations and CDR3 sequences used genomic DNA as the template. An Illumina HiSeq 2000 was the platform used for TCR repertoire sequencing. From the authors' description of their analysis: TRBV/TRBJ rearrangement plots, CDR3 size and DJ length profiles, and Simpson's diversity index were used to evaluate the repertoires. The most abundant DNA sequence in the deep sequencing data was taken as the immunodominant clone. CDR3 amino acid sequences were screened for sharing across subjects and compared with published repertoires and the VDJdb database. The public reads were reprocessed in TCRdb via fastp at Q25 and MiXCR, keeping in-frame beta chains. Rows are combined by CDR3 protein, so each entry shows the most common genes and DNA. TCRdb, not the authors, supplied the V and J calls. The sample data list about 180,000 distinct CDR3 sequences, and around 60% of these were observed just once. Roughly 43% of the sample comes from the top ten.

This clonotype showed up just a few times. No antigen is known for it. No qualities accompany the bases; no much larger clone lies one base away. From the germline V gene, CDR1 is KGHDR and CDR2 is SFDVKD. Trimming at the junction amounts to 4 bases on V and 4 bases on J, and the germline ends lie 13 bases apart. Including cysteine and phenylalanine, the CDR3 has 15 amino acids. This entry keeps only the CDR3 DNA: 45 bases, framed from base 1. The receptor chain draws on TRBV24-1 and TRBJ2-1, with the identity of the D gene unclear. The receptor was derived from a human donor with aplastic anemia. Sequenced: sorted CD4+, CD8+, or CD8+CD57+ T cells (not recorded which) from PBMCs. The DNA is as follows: TGTGCCACCAGTGACCCGAAATTACAGTACAATGAGCAGTTCTTC. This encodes CATSDPKLQYNEQFF.